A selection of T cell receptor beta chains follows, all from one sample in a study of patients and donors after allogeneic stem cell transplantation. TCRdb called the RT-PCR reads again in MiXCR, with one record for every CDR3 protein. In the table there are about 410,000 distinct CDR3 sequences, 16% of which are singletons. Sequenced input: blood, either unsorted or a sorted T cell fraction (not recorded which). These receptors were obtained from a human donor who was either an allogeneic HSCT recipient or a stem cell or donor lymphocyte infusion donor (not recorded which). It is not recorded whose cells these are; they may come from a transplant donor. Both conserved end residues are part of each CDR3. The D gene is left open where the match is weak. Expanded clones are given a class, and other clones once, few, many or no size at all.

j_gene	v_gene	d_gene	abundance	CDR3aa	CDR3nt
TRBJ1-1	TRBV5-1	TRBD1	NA	CASSLADREAFF	TGCGCCAGCAGCTTGGCGGACAGGGAAGCTTTCTTT
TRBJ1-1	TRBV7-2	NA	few	CASSPDTLVPNTEAFF	TGTGCCAGCAGCCCGGATACCCTGGTTCCCAACACTGAAGCTTTCTTT
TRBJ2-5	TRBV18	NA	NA	CASRPGWGQETQYF	TGTGCCAGCCGCCCGGGCTGGGGGCAAGAGACCCAGTACTTC
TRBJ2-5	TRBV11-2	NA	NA	CASSLDRALQETQYF	TGTGCCAGCAGCTTAGATCGAGCACTACAAGAGACCCAGTACTTC
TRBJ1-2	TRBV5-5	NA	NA	CASSPSLFNGDF	TGTGCCAGCAGCCCCAGTCTTTTTAACGGTGACTTC
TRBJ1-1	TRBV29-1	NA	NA	CSVVGRQAYTEAFF	TGCAGCGTCGTCGGGAGACAGGCATACACTGAAGCTTTCTTT
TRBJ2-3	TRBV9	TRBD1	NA	CASSLGQATSTDTQYF	TGTGCCAGCAGCTTAGGACAGGCCACTAGCACAGATACGCAGTATTTT
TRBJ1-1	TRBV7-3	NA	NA	CASSQIVGAENTEAFF	TGTGCCAGCAGCCAAATAGTGGGGGCGGAGAACACTGAAGCTTTCTTT
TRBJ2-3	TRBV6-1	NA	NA	CASSETVYTDTQYF	TGTGCCAGCAGTGAAACAGTCTACACAGATACGCAGTATTTT
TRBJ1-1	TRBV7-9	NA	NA	CASSYFLDRNTEAFF	TGTGCCAGCAGCTACTTCTTGGACAGGAACACTGAAGCTTTCTTT
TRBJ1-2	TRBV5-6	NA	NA	CASSLAVDGGTF	TGTGCCAGCAGCTTGGCGGTCGATGGAGGCACCTTC
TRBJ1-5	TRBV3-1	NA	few	CASSQDGRSNQPQHF	TGTGCCAGCAGCCAAGATGGACGAAGCAATCAGCCCCAGCATTTT
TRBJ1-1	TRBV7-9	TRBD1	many	CASSPGQMNTEAFF	TGTGCCAGCAGCCCGGGACAGATGAACACTGAAGCTTTCTTT